This TCR beta chain was obtained from a study of vaccination and CD4 T cells after COVID-19. This clonotype was recorded a few times. Its antigen is not known. CD4+ T cells that had been cultured provided DNA sequenced with the Oncomine TCR Beta short-read assay. TCRdb passed the PCR reads through MiXCR, listing each CDR3 protein once. The sample includes 15,000 to 20,000 distinct CDR3 sequences, 50% to 75% of them seen just once. Treatment denoted: roughly 10-day PBMC culture with coronavirus spike peptide pools or control peptides (ViraFEST assay). This clonotype originated in a human donor who had recovered from COVID-19. Sequencing was performed on CD4+ T cells from blood, cultured in vitro.

CDR3 loop: CASSELGLGIGTQYF. The CDR3 DNA reads as TGCGCCAGCAGTGAGTTGGGACTAGGGATTGGGACCCAGTACTTC. This chain links TRBV10-1 with TRBJ2-5, with 8 bases aligning to TRBD2. From germline, CDR1 is WNHNN and CDR2 SYGVQD (reference sequence). The J segment lost 7 bases and the V segment lost 1 base, leaving 8 bases of the junction unmatched. There are 15 residues in the CDR3.